This T cell receptor (beta chain) was sequenced for a study of T cell responses to AZD1222 COVID-19 vaccine (dated by TCRdb to about 2021). In terms of the full investigation: A total of just over 230 trial participants underwent TCR sequencing, of whom about 200 had received two doses of AZD1222 and approximately 26 had received two doses of the MenACWY control vaccine. Enrollment into the trials was organized by age into subgroups of 18-55, 56-69 and 70-plus years, and those subgroups contained approximately 150, 30 and 60 TCR-sequenced participants, respectively. Study-wide findings and limitations: Participants were mostly white British, with more females than males. The authors suggested clonal diversity may have been underestimated. CD4 TCRs associated with the vaccine covered the entire spike protein, and the dominant responses were in regions 160-218 and 743-854. A significant rise in spike-specific TCR breadth and depth was observed after two AZD1222 doses relative to day 0 and relative to MenACWY recipients. Conclusions about previously exposed vaccinees were limited because only a handful of AZD1222 recipients were SARS-CoV-2 seropositive at baseline. Reportedly, close to half of the unique spike-specific TCRs recognized epitopes lying outside the regions that are mutated in the B.1.351 and B.1.1.7 variants. Because no samples from the day 14 peak response were available, repertoires could be characterized only after the peak T cell response. In the small 56-69-year group, the increase in depth fell short of significance, most likely because of low power.

From its cysteine to its phenylalanine, the CDR3 spans 13 amino acids. The CDR3 DNA has 39 bases and is translated from base 1. V and J lose 2 bases and 4 bases, and a span of 8 bases separates them. The germline V gene gives CDR1 as SGHTA and CDR2 as FQGTGA. The CDR3 regions of human TCRbeta chains were analyzed by immunosequencing. From the authors' description of their analysis: TCRs in the repertoires were compared against a reference library of SARS-CoV-2-specific TCRs that had been generated with the MIRA antigen-specificity platform. Breadth meant the fraction of unique TCRs that were SARS-CoV-2-associated, whereas depth meant the fraction of total T cells that were SARS-CoV-2-associated. Each spike-specific TCR was assigned to its reactive spike region and to a CD4 or CD8 class using the MIRA data. Log10-transformed breadth and depth values were compared by one-way ANOVA with Sidak's multiple comparisons tests. Imported from immuneACCESS, the table was reduced by TCRdb to in-frame sequences with V and J called. These copies leave out some clones; in studies compared against another copy, an unresolved V gene accounts for under half, and the cause of the remainder is not known. V and J calls and clone size follow that table, whereas D and trimming were derived from the DNA. This sample gives 100,000 or so clones in total; 80% to 95% of them show up just once. 9.5% to 13% of the sample is in the top ten clones.

This sample's time point label indicates: about 28 days (+/-7) after the second vaccine dose. AZD1222 recipients with second doses at about 4 weeks or about 12 weeks were pooled, because spike-specific TCR depth and breadth did not differ between schedules. Vaccinee samples were obtained from the UK trials COV001 and COV002, which included a single-blind randomized controlled phase 2/3 trial of AZD1222 (ChAdOx1 nCoV-19) in healthy adults. For TCRbeta chain sequencing, PBMC samples were collected from trial participants at day 0 and at day 28 after the second dose. On this clone itself: What this receptor recognizes is not known. Base qualities are missing; no much larger clone stands one base away.

Sequencing used peripheral blood, obtained 28 days after the second AZD1222 dose. This receptor was obtained from an adult who received the AZD1222 COVID-19 vaccine. Here the chain combines TRBV7-3 and TRBJ1-2; a weak D assignment points to TRBD1 (6 bases agree). The nucleotide sequence reads TGTGCCAGCAGCTTACAGGGGAGCTATGGCTACACCTTC. Its protein is CASSLQGSYGYTF.